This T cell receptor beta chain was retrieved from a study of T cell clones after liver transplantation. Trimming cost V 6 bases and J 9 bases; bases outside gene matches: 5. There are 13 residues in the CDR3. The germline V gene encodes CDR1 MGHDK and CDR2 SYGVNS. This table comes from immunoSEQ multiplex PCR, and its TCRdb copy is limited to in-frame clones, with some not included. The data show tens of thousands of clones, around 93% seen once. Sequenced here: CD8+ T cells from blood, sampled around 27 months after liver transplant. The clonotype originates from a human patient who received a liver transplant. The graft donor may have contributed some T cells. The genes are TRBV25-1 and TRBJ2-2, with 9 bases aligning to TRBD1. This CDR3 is CASSWTGDWELFF. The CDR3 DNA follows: TGTGCCAGCAGCTGGACAGGGGATTGGGAGCTGTTTTTT.